The sequence of this TCR beta chain was determined in a study of T-cell memory formation after mild COVID-19. Study overall: TCR clusters were largely donor specific. Study-wide findings and caveats: The finding that pre-infection memory included some responding clones suggested that cross-reactive memory joined. Clones shrinking from day 15 to 85 showed even CD4/CD8 mixes; later expanders tilted CD4+. CD4+ contracting clones lay mainly in CM and EM, CD8+ ones in EMRA.

This CDR3 contains 13 residues. CDR1 SGHVS and CDR2 FQNEAQ come from the germline V gene. The ends were cut back, 5 bases at V and 6 bases at J, with 13 bases in the middle. TCRdb fed the 5' RACE reads into MiXCR, producing one record per CDR3 protein. The sample carries about 110,000 distinct CDR3 sequences, around 12% recorded once. Regarding this clonotype: Its antigen is undetermined.

The sequence was obtained from an adult woman who had mild COVID-19 (a few samples of this study predate the infection). Cell type and time point are not known. Input material: PBMCs or a T cell subset sorted from them (not recorded which). The chain has TRBV7-8 and TRBJ1-1; D remains unclear. The DNA of the CDR3 is TGTGCCAGCAGCCCCAGTATTGTCTCTGAAGCTTTCTTT. As protein: CASSPSIVSEAFF.